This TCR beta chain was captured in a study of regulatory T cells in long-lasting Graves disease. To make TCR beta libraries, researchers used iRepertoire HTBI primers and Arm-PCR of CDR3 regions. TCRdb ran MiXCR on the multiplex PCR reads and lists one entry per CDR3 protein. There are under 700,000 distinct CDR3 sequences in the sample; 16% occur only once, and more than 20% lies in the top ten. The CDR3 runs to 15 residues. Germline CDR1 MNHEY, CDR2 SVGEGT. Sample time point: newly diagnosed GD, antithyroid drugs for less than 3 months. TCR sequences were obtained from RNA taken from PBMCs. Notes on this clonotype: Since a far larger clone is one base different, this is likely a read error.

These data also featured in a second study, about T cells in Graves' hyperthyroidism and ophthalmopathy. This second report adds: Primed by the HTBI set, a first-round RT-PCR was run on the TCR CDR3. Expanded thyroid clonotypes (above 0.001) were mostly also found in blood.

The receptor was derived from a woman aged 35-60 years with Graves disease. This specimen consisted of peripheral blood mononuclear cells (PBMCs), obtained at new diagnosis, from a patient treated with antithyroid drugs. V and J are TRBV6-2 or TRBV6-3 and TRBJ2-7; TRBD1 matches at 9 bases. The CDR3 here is CASSLSGTGRYGQYF. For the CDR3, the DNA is TGTGCCAGCAGTCTCTCCGGGACAGGGAGGTACGGGCAGTACTTC.